This is a list of T cell receptor beta chains from one sample in a study of siplizumab effects on memory and regulatory T cells. TCRdb's copy holds only in-frame clones and misses some; the assay was immunoSEQ multiplex PCR. Among approximately 120,000 clones, 90% to 95% were seen once, and the ten largest hold around 0.75%. The sample taken for sequencing was Tregs sorted from blood. Every receptor here comes from a human donor in good health. The CDR3 runs from the conserved cysteine through the conserved F or W. The D gene is left open where the match is weak. Rows give clone size only sometimes, using once, few, many, or a class for an expanded clone.

v_gene: TRBV7-2
abundance: NA
d_gene: NA
j_gene: TRBJ2-5
CDR3aa: CASSGDRVAETQYF
CDR3nt: TGTGCCAGCAGTGGGGACCGGGTGGCCGAGACCCAGTACTTC

v_gene: TRBV5-3
abundance: once
d_gene: NA
j_gene: TRBJ2-5
CDR3aa: CARSLSLVETQYF
CDR3nt: TGTGCCAGAAGCTTGTCCCTTGTGGAGACCCAGTACTTC

v_gene: TRBV6-5
abundance: few
d_gene: NA
j_gene: TRBJ1-2
CDR3aa: CASSYSAVLSYGYTF
CDR3nt: TGTGCCAGCAGTTACTCTGCGGTACTATCATATGGCTACACCTTC

v_gene: TRBV9
abundance: NA
d_gene: TRBD2
j_gene: TRBJ2-4
CDR3aa: CASSSGLAGRGNIQYF
CDR3nt: TGTGCCAGCAGCTCCGGACTAGCGGGGAGGGGGAACATTCAGTACTTC

v_gene: TRBV5-1
abundance: NA
d_gene: TRBD1
j_gene: TRBJ1-1
CDR3aa: CASSFGQGSGAFF
CDR3nt: TGCGCCAGCAGCTTCGGACAGGGAAGTGGAGCTTTCTTT

v_gene: TRBV5-8
abundance: NA
d_gene: NA
j_gene: TRBJ2-1
CDR3aa: CASSLAGSYNEQFF
CDR3nt: TGTGCCAGCAGCTTGGCGGGGTCCTACAATGAGCAGTTCTTC

v_gene: TRBV11-2
abundance: NA
d_gene: NA
j_gene: TRBJ1-5
CDR3aa: CASSSGPIQPQHF
CDR3nt: TGTGCCAGCAGCTCGGGACCCATTCAGCCCCAGCATTTT

v_gene: TRBV27
abundance: NA
d_gene: TRBD2
j_gene: TRBJ2-7
CDR3aa: CATNSGYEQYF
CDR3nt: TGTGCCACGAATAGCGGGTACGAGCAGTACTTC

v_gene: TRBV2
abundance: NA
d_gene: NA
j_gene: TRBJ2-4
CDR3aa: CASSDWENIQYF
CDR3nt: TGTGCCAGCAGTGACTGGGAAAACATTCAGTACTTC

v_gene: TRBV2
abundance: NA
d_gene: NA
j_gene: TRBJ1-6
CDR3aa: CASTLVGSYNSPLHF
CDR3nt: TGTGCCAGCACCCTTGTAGGCTCCTATAATTCACCCCTCCACTTT

v_gene: TRBV10-2
abundance: NA
d_gene: TRBD1
j_gene: TRBJ1-2
CDR3aa: CASKVAGGHGYTF
CDR3nt: TGCGCCAGCAAAGTGGCAGGGGGGCATGGCTACACCTTC

v_gene: TRBV19
abundance: NA
d_gene: NA
j_gene: TRBJ1-5
CDR3aa: CASSIPGSLNQPQHF
CDR3nt: TGTGCCAGTAGTATTCCCGGCAGCCTAAATCAGCCCCAGCATTTT

v_gene: TRBV5-4
abundance: NA
d_gene: TRBD1
j_gene: TRBJ1-1
CDR3aa: CASSFRTGRRLNTEAFF
CDR3nt: TGTGCCAGCAGCTTCCGGACAGGACGGAGACTGAACACTGAAGCTTTCTTT

v_gene: TRBV18
abundance: NA
d_gene: NA
j_gene: TRBJ1-2
CDR3aa: CASSPRVGRNYGYTF
CDR3nt: TGTGCCAGCTCACCACGGGTGGGCAGGAACTATGGCTACACCTTC

v_gene: TRBV5-4
abundance: NA
d_gene: TRBD2
j_gene: TRBJ2-3
CDR3aa: CASSLELREMADTQYF
CDR3nt: TGTGCCAGCAGCTTGGAGTTGCGGGAGATGGCAGATACGCAGTATTTT

v_gene: TRBV5-4
abundance: NA
d_gene: TRBD1
j_gene: TRBJ1-5
CDR3aa: CASSQSDRGQGQPQHF
CDR3nt: TGTGCCAGCAGCCAGTCTGATCGTGGACAGGGCCAGCCCCAGCATTTT

v_gene: TRBV18
abundance: NA
d_gene: TRBD2
j_gene: TRBJ2-3
CDR3aa: CASSPSSGGTDTQYF
CDR3nt: TGTGCCAGCTCACCATCTAGCGGGGGCACAGATACGCAGTATTTT

v_gene: TRBV5-4
abundance: NA
d_gene: TRBD1
j_gene: TRBJ1-6
CDR3aa: CASSSDRVTSPLHF
CDR3nt: TGTGCCAGCAGCTCGGACAGGGTAACTTCACCCCTCCACTTT

v_gene: TRBV5-6
abundance: NA
d_gene: NA
j_gene: TRBJ1-2
CDR3aa: CASSATGEGNYGYTF
CDR3nt: TGTGCCAGCAGCGCGACAGGAGAGGGTAACTATGGCTACACCTTC

v_gene: TRBV7-2
abundance: NA
d_gene: TRBD2
j_gene: TRBJ2-1
CDR3aa: CASSFSGRALYEQFF
CDR3nt: TGTGCCAGCAGTTTTAGCGGGAGGGCCTTATATGAGCAGTTCTTC

v_gene: TRBV27
abundance: NA
d_gene: NA
j_gene: TRBJ2-6
CDR3aa: CASKAQGSNVLTF
CDR3nt: TGTGCCAGCAAGGCCCAGGGCTCCAACGTCCTGACTTTC

v_gene: TRBV7-6
abundance: NA
d_gene: TRBD2
j_gene: TRBJ2-2
CDR3aa: CASSLDGRPGLADNTGELFF
CDR3nt: TGTGCCAGCAGCTTAGACGGACGGCCGGGACTAGCGGACAACACCGGGGAGCTGTTTTTT

v_gene: TRBV18
abundance: NA
d_gene: NA
j_gene: TRBJ2-5
CDR3aa: CASSPQGSGGETQYF
CDR3nt: TGTGCCAGCTCACCACAGGGGTCTGGGGGAGAGACCCAGTACTTC

v_gene: TRBV7-3
abundance: NA
d_gene: NA
j_gene: TRBJ2-5
CDR3aa: CASSSRQGTNQYF
CDR3nt: TGTGCCAGCAGCTCCCGCCAGGGGACGAACCAGTACTTC

v_gene: TRBV2
abundance: NA
d_gene: NA
j_gene: TRBJ1-5
CDR3aa: CASVPQQGSNQPQHF
CDR3nt: TGTGCCAGCGTTCCTCAACAGGGAAGCAATCAGCCCCAGCATTTT

v_gene: TRBV29-1
abundance: NA
d_gene: TRBD1
j_gene: TRBJ2-7
CDR3aa: CSVTGQVSSYEQYF
CDR3nt: TGCAGCGTTACAGGACAGGTGAGCTCCTACGAGCAGTACTTC

v_gene: TRBV6-5
abundance: NA
d_gene: NA
j_gene: TRBJ1-3
CDR3aa: CASSYRGGNTIYF
CDR3nt: TGTGCCAGCAGTTACAGGGGGGGAAACACCATATATTTT

v_gene: TRBV12-5
abundance: NA
d_gene: TRBD2
j_gene: TRBJ2-7
CDR3aa: CASGLPRTSGRRQQYF
CDR3nt: TGTGCTAGTGGTTTGCCCAGGACTAGCGGGAGGAGGCAGCAGTACTTC

v_gene: TRBV7-8
abundance: NA
d_gene: TRBD1
j_gene: TRBJ2-7
CDR3aa: CASSPPTGASYEQYF
CDR3nt: TGTGCCAGCAGCCCACCCACAGGGGCCTCCTACGAGCAGTACTTC

v_gene: TRBV7-9
abundance: NA
d_gene: NA
j_gene: TRBJ2-3
CDR3aa: CASSNARWADTQYF
CDR3nt: TGTGCCAGCAGCAACGCCAGATGGGCAGATACGCAGTATTTT

v_gene: TRBV5-4
abundance: NA
d_gene: NA
j_gene: TRBJ2-1
CDR3aa: CASSAGWEQFF
CDR3nt: TGTGCCAGCAGCGCTGGGTGGGAGCAGTTCTTC

v_gene: TRBV27
abundance: NA
d_gene: TRBD2
j_gene: TRBJ2-1
CDR3aa: CASSWLAGYNEQFF
CDR3nt: TGTGCCAGCAGTTGGCTAGCGGGGTACAATGAGCAGTTCTTC

v_gene: TRBV10-3
abundance: NA
d_gene: TRBD2
j_gene: TRBJ2-7
CDR3aa: CAISRLAGDVEQYF
CDR3nt: TGTGCCATCAGTCGACTAGCGGGAGATGTTGAGCAGTACTTC

v_gene: TRBV10-1
abundance: once
d_gene: NA
j_gene: TRBJ2-1
CDR3aa: CASSERGIRPNEQFF
CDR3nt: TGCGCCAGCAGTGAACGTGGAATACGGCCCAATGAGCAGTTCTTC

v_gene: TRBV9
abundance: NA
d_gene: TRBD2
j_gene: TRBJ2-7
CDR3aa: CASSARPRLAFEQYF
CDR3nt: TGTGCCAGCAGCGCAAGGCCCAGACTAGCGTTCGAGCAGTACTTC

v_gene: TRBV5-1
abundance: NA
d_gene: TRBD1
j_gene: TRBJ2-1
CDR3aa: CASSLDFIGQDNEQFF
CDR3nt: TGCGCCAGCAGCCTAGATTTTATCGGACAGGACAATGAGCAGTTCTTC

v_gene: TRBV11-2
abundance: NA
d_gene: TRBD1
j_gene: TRBJ1-2
CDR3aa: CASSRGGTGAYGYTF
CDR3nt: TGTGCCAGCAGCCGAGGTGGGACAGGAGCCTATGGCTACACCTTC

v_gene: TRBV2
abundance: NA
d_gene: NA
j_gene: TRBJ2-2
CDR3aa: CATHREFTGELFF
CDR3nt: TGTGCCACCCACAGGGAGTTCACCGGGGAGCTGTTTTTT

v_gene: TRBV7-9
abundance: NA
d_gene: TRBD1
j_gene: TRBJ1-1
CDR3aa: CASSRTGPTEAFF
CDR3nt: TGTGCCAGCAGCCGGACAGGGCCCACTGAAGCTTTCTTT

v_gene: TRBV5-8
abundance: NA
d_gene: TRBD2
j_gene: TRBJ2-5
CDR3aa: CASSPPLGLAQETQYF
CDR3nt: TGTGCCAGCAGCCCACCTCTGGGACTAGCACAAGAGACCCAGTACTTC

v_gene: TRBV7-2
abundance: NA
d_gene: TRBD1
j_gene: TRBJ2-7
CDR3aa: CASSLAPGTGNEQYF
CDR3nt: TGTGCCAGCAGCTTAGCGCCGGGGACAGGGAACGAGCAGTACTTC

v_gene: TRBV29-1
abundance: NA
d_gene: NA
j_gene: TRBJ1-1
CDR3aa: CSVKGSLNTEAFF
CDR3nt: TGCAGCGTTAAGGGGTCCCTGAACACTGAAGCTTTCTTT

v_gene: TRBV2
abundance: NA
d_gene: TRBD1
j_gene: TRBJ2-7
CDR3aa: CASSDWLRQGTYEQYF
CDR3nt: TGTGCCAGCAGTGACTGGCTGAGACAGGGGACGTACGAGCAGTACTTC